The 12 T cell receptor beta chains in this list originate from one sample, sequenced in a study of T cells after yellow fever vaccination. Each CDR3 protein is one row after TCRdb ran MiXCR on the 5' RACE reads. Among tens of thousands of distinct CDR3 sequences listed, almost 8% were seen once. Sequenced here: CD8+ T cells sorted from PBMCs, sampled on the day of the yellow fever booster vaccination. The receptors stem from a man aged 25-40 years who received the YFV17D yellow fever vaccine.

The table lists this clonotype with a few counts. The chain links TRBV14 to TRBJ1-3; D is unclear. The CDR3 contains 14 residues. Germline V lookup: CDR1 SGHDN, CDR2 FVKESK. The V end was cut by 4 bases, the J end by 8 bases, with 15 bases between. The CDR3 DNA reads TGTGCCAGCAGCCTTCGCCCCTATGGTGACACCATATATTTT. Residues: CASSLRPYGDTIYF. The variable domain in full, completed from reference TRBV14 and TRBJ1-3, reads EAGVTQFPSHSVIEKGQTVTLRCDPISGHDNLYWYRRVMGKEIKFLLHFVKESKQDESGMPNNRFLAERTGGTYSTLKVQPAELEDSGVYFCASSLRPYGDTIYFGEGSWLTVV.

By frequency in the sample, this clonotype is medium-sized. V and J are TRBV6-2 or TRBV6-3 and TRBJ2-7; D unresolved. The CDR3 consists of 13 residues. Per the germline V gene, CDR1 is MNHEY and CDR2 is SVGEGT. V was cut by 0 bases and J by 7 bases, with 10 bases left in between. For the CDR3, the DNA is TGTGCCAGCAGTTACTCTCTCACCCATGAGCAGTACTTC. Protein product: CASSYSLTHEQYF.

The chain has TRBV19 and TRBJ2-7, with TRBD1 matching over 11 bases. The CDR3 has 16 amino acids. Germline CDR1 and CDR2: LNHDA and SQIVND (reference sequence). V lost 5 bases, J lost 3 bases, and 9 bases stayed unmatched. CDR3 DNA sequence: TGTGCCAGTAGTGGAGACCGGGACAGGGGGATCTACGAGCAGTACTTC. It codes for CASSGDRDRGIYEQYF.

This clonotype has more than one count but fewer than ten. The rearrangement links TRBV4-3 to TRBJ2-7; no clear D gene. Germline V gene sequence: CDR1 LGHNA, CDR2 YSLEER. This CDR3 is built from 15 residues. Trimming cost V 1 base and J 1 base, with 11 bases left between them. In nucleotides, the CDR3 is TGCGCCAGCAGCCAAGGTAGCAGCCTGTCCTACGAGCAGTACTTC. Encoded protein: CASSQGSSLSYEQYF.

This clonotype was seen repeatedly, ten times or more. V gene TRBV5-6 combines with J gene TRBJ2-2, with TRBD1 matching over 7 bases. This CDR3 comprises 17 residues. Germline V CDR1 and CDR2: SGHDT, YYEEEE. The V and J ends lost 0 bases and 0 bases, in that order; junction bases with no gene match: 5. The CDR3 region has the DNA TGTGCCAGCAGCTTGGGACCCGACAGGGCGAACACCGGGGAGCTGTTTTTT. Its protein is CASSLGPDRANTGELFF.

The genes are TRBV7-8 and TRBJ2-1, with 13 bases aligning to TRBD2. The germline gives CDR1 SGHVS, CDR2 FQNEAQ. V was pared by 3 bases and J by 12 bases, with 11 bases of the junction left unmatched. CDR3 length equals 16 residues. CDR3 sequence: CASSFSGTSGIYGQFF. CDR3 coding DNA: TGTGCCAGCAGCTTTTCCGGGACTAGCGGGATCTACGGGCAGTTCTTC.

This clonotype was detected only a few times. For the CDR3, the DNA is TGCAGTGCTAGAAACCTAGCGGGAGTAGGGGCTTCCTACGAGCAGTACTTC. It yields the protein CSARNLAGVGASYEQYF. This sequence joins TRBV20-1 and TRBJ2-7; 10 nucleotides agree with TRBD2. The V gene end was trimmed by 2 bases and the J gene end by 1 base; junction bases not matched to a gene: 11. From germline, CDR1 is DFQATT and CDR2 SNEGSKA (reference sequence). The CDR3 runs to 17 residues.

This clonotype occurred a few times. V is TRBV20-1 and J is TRBJ2-3; 9 nucleotides agree with TRBD2. After removal of 6 bases from V and 0 bases from J, the junction contained 7 bases not matched to a gene. The CDR3 spans 15 residues. Germline loops: CDR1 DFQATT, CDR2 SNEGSKA (reference sequence). This CDR3 is CSAEGLAASTDTQYF. Written as DNA, the CDR3 is TGCAGTGCGGAGGGACTAGCTGCTAGCACAGATACGCAGTATTTT.

This clonotype has a handful of counts. The J gene is TRBJ2-7, the V gene TRBV30; TRBD1 matches 7 bases. Germline loops: CDR1 GTSNPN, CDR2 SVGIG (reference sequence). The V and J ends lost 2 bases and 2 bases, in that order; junction bases with no gene match: 9. CDR3 length: 15 residues. CDR3 nucleotide sequence: TGTGCCTGGAGTACCCCCTGGGACAGAGCCTACGAGCAGTACTTC. It encodes CAWSTPWDRAYEQYF.

The chain has TRBV4-1 and TRBJ2-7; 7 bases fit TRBD2. V trimming: 1 base; J trimming: 2 bases; junction bases outside the gene matches: 5. Germline lookup yields CDR1 MGHRA and CDR2 YSYEKL. The CDR3 is 15 amino acids. This chain's CDR3 is CASSQGLAETYEQYF. CDR3 nucleotides: TGCGCCAGCAGCCAAGGTCTAGCGGAAACCTACGAGCAGTACTTC.

This clonotype occurred many times. V is TRBV20-1 and J is TRBJ2-5; 9 nucleotides align to TRBD1. V lost 6 bases, J lost 4 bases, and 9 bases stayed unmatched. The CDR3 is made up of 14 amino acids. Germline values: CDR1 DFQATT, CDR2 SNEGSKA (reference sequence). DNA of the CDR3: TGCAGTGCCGCGAGGACAGGGGAAAGAGAGACCCAGTACTTC. This gives the protein CSAARTGERETQYF.

Of note for this clonotype: A junction end diverges from the germline sequence, so it may reflect a read error. The V and J genes are TRBV27 and TRBJ2-1; 12 bases line up with TRBD2. The CDR3 runs to 19 residues. The V gene's germline CDR1 is MNHEY and CDR2 SMNVEV (reference sequence). The CDR3 here is CDSSFLAGGSPSSYNEQFF. Here the CDR3 DNA reads TGTGACAGCAGTTTTCTAGCGGGAGGGTCCCCTAGCTCCTACAATGAGCAGTTCTTC.